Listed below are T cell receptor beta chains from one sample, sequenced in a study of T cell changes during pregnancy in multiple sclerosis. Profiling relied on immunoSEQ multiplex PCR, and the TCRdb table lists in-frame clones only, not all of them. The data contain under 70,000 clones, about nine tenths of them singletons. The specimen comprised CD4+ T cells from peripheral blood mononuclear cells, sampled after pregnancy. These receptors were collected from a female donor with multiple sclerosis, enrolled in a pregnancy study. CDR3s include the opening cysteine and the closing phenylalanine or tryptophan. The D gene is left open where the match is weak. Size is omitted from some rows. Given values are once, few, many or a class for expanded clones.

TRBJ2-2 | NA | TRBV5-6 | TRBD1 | TGTGCCAGCAGCTTGACAGGGGCGAACACCGGGGAGCTGTTTTTT | CASSLTGANTGELFF
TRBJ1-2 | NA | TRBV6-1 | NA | TGTGCCAGCAGTGAAAGGGCGGCAGGGATGTATATTTATGGCTACACCTTC | CASSERAAGMYIYGYTF
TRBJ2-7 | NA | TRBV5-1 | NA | TGCGCCAGCAGCTTAGACACGGCCTACGAGCAGTACTTC | CASSLDTAYEQYF
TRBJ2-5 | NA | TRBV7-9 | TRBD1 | TGTGCCAGCAGCTTTGCGGGACAGGGAAAGACCCAGTACTTC | CASSFAGQGKTQYF
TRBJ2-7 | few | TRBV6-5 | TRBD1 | TGTGCCAGCAGCCGGACAGGAGCCTACGAGCAGTACTTC | CASSRTGAYEQYF
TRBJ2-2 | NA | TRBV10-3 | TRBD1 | TGTGCCATCAAGACAGGGGACGCGAACACCGGGGAGCTGTTTTTT | CAIKTGDANTGELFF
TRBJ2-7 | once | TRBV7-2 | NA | TGTGCCAGCAGCTTCGGGGTCTCCTACGAGCAGTACTTC | CASSFGVSYEQYF
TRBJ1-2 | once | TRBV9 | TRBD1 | TGTGCCAGCAGCCTAGGGGGCGGCTATGGCTACACCTTC | CASSLGGGYGYTF
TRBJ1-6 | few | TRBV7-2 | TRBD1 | TGTGCCAGCAGCTCGACAGGGGGCAGGGGTTCACCCCTCCACTTT | CASSSTGGRGSPLHF
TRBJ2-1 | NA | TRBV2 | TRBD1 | TGTGCCAGCCGCCGACAGGGGAGTTGGGGTGTGATGGGAAATGAGCAGTTCTTC | CASRRQGSWGVMGNEQFF
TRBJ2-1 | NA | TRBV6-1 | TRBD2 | TGTGCCAGCAGGAGGCTAGCGGGGGCCAACAATGAGCAGTTCTTC | CASRRLAGANNEQFF
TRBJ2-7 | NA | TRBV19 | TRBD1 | TGTGCCACCACGACAGGGAACCTCCCCTACGAGCAGTACTTC | CATTTGNLPYEQYF
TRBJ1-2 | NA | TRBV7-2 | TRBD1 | TGTGCCAGCAGCCCGGGACAGGGTTATGGCTACACCTTC | CASSPGQGYGYTF
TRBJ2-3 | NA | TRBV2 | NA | TGTGCCAGCAGTGAAAACTTGGGCACAGATACGCAGTATTTT | CASSENLGTDTQYF
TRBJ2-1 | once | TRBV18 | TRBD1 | TGTGCCAGCTCACCACAGCGGCAGGGGGTCTACAATGAGCAGTTCTTC | CASSPQRQGVYNEQFF
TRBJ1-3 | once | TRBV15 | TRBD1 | TGTGCCACCAGCATTAACAGGGGGCCCGAAAACACCATATATTTT | CATSINRGPENTIYF
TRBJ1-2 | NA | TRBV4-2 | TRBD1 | TGTGCCAGCAGCCGACCGGGACAGCCTCATGGCTACACCTTC | CASSRPGQPHGYTF
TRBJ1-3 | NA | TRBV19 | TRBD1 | TGTGCCAGTAGTATGTGGACAGGGCCCTCTGGAAACACCATATATTTT | CASSMWTGPSGNTIYF
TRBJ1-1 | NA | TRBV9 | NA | TGTGCCAGCAGCGACAAAATCAGCGGCTTGAACACTGAAGCTTTCTTT | CASSDKISGLNTEAFF
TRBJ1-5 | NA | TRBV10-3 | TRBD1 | TGTGCCACGACAGGGGACGTCAATCAGCCCCAGCATTTT | CATTGDVNQPQHF
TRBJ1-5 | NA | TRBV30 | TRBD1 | TGTGCCTGGTCAGGGGGACGCAATCAGCCCCAGCATTTT | CAWSGGRNQPQHF
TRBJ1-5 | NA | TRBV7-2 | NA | TGTGCCAGCAGCTTGACAGCTTATAGCAATCAGCCCCAGCATTTT | CASSLTAYSNQPQHF
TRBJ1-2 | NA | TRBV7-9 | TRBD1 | TGTGCCAGCAGCCCCGCGGACAGGGGAGATAGGGGCTACACCTTC | CASSPADRGDRGYTF
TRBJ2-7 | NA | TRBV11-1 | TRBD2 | TGTGCCAGCAGCCTCACTAGCGGGGGGGCTTACGAGCAGTACTTC | CASSLTSGGAYEQYF
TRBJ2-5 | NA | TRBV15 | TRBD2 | TGTGCCACCAGCGACGGACTAGCGGGGGTCATGGCCCAGTACTTC | CATSDGLAGVMAQYF
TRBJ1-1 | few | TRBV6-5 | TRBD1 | TGTGCCAGCACCTCACAGGGGAGGAACACTGAAGCTTTCTTT | CASTSQGRNTEAFF
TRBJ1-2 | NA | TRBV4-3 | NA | TGCGCCAGCAGCCAAGAGAGCGAGGGTTGGGACTATGGCTACACCTTC | CASSQESEGWDYGYTF
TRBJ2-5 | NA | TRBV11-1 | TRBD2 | TGTGCCAGCAGTGGCGGGGGGCTAGAGACCCAGTACTTC | CASSGGGLETQYF
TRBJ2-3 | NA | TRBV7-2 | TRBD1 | TGTGCCAGCAGCTTAGACGGTACAGGGGCAGATACGCAGTATTTT | CASSLDGTGADTQYF
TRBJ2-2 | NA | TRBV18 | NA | TGTGCCAGCTCACCTACCGCTCCGGCTAGGGGCACCGGGGAGCTGTTTTTT | CASSPTAPARGTGELFF
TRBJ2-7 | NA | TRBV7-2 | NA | TGTGCCAGCAGCTTAGGAGGCCAGAGCTCCTACGAGCAGTACTTC | CASSLGGQSSYEQYF
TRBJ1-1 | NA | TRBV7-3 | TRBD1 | TGTGCCAGCAGCTTAAGGACAGGAGCTGAAGCTTTCTTT | CASSLRTGAEAFF
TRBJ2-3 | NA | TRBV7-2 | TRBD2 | TGTGCCAGCAGCCGGGTTAGCGGGCCTACAGATACGCAGTATTTT | CASSRVSGPTDTQYF
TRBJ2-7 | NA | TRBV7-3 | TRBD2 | TGTGCCAGCAGCCCGGGGGGGCAGGGAAAGGGCGAGCAGTACTTC | CASSPGGQGKGEQYF
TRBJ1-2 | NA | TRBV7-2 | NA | TGTGCCAGCAGCTTAGACAGGATTAACTATGGCTACACCTTC | CASSLDRINYGYTF
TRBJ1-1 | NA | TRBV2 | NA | TGTGCCAGCAGTCTATTTCTAGAAGCTTTCTTT | CASSLFLEAFF
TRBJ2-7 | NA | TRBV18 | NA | TGTGCCAGCTCACCTGGGCAGGATAGGTCCTACGAGCAGTACTTC | CASSPGQDRSYEQYF
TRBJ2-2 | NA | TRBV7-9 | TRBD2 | TGTGCCAGCAGCCCCCCTAGTTGGGGAGGGGACACCGGGGAGCTGTTTTTT | CASSPPSWGGDTGELFF
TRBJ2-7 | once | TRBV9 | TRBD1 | TGTGCCAGCAGCCAGGGGGTCGGAGGTTCCTACGAGCAGTACTTC | CASSQGVGGSYEQYF
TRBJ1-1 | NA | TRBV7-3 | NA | TGTGCCAGCAGCTTACATCGCCTGTCTCGGGAGGGCACTGAAGCTTTCTTT | CASSLHRLSREGTEAFF
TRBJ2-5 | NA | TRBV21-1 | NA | TGTGCCAGCAGCAAAGTGTCAGGGCCCGCAGAGAAATTAGAGACCCAGTACTTC | CASSKVSGPAEKLETQYF
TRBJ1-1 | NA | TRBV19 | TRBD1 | TGTGCCAGTACTCAAATGAGGGACAGGGCCTACCGGAACACTGAAGCTTTCTTT | CASTQMRDRAYRNTEAFF
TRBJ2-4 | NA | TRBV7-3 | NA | TGTGCCAGCAGCTTAGGTGGAGGGCAGGGCGGTAAAAACATTCAGTACTTC | CASSLGGGQGGKNIQYF
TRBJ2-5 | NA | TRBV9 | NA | TGTGCCAGCAGCGAATTAGGAAGGGGAGAGACCCAGTACTTC | CASSELGRGETQYF
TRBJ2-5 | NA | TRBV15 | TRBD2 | TGTGCCACCAGCAGGATATCGGGGGGCCAAGAGACCCAGTACTTC | CATSRISGGQETQYF
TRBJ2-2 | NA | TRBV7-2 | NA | TGTGCCAGCAGCCAGGACTACCCCGGGCACACCGGGGAGCTGTTTTTT | CASSQDYPGHTGELFF
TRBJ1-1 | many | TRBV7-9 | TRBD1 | TGTGCCAGCAGACAGGGACAGGGCAGGTTTGGCACTGAAGCTTTCTTT | CASRQGQGRFGTEAFF
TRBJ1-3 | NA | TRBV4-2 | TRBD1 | TGTGCCAGCAGTGCTGCAAGGGGGCACTCTGGAAACACCATATATTTT | CASSAARGHSGNTIYF
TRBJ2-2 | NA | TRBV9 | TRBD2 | TGTGCCAGCAGCATACTAGCGGGGGGGTTCACCGGGGAGCTGTTTTTT | CASSILAGGFTGELFF
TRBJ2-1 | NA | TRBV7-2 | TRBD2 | TGTGCCAGCAGCTCCCTTTGGCGGGGGGGTTTGCAGTTCTTC | CASSSLWRGGLQFF
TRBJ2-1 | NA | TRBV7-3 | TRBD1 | TGTGCCAGCAGTCTGTCCCGGGACAGGGGTTACAATGAGCAGTTCTTC | CASSLSRDRGYNEQFF
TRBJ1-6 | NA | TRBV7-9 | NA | TGTGCCAGCAGCTGGGGGCCCTTCACCAATTCACCCCTCCACTTT | CASSWGPFTNSPLHF
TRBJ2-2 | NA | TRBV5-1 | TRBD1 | TGCGCCAGCAGCTCGCTCCCTCCGGGACAGGGTATGTTAGCCGGGGAGCTGTTTTTT | CASSSLPPGQGMLAGELFF
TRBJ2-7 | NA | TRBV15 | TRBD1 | TGTGCCACCAGCAGAAAAGGACAGGGGGAGTACGAGCAGTACTTC | CATSRKGQGEYEQYF
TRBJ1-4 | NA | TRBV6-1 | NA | TGTGCCAGCAGTGCGCGCCCCACAGGGCCCGGTGAAAAACTGTTTTTT | CASSARPTGPGEKLFF
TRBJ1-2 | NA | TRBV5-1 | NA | TGCGCCAGCAGCCTAGGGGCCGTGGGAAACTATGGCTACACCTTC | CASSLGAVGNYGYTF
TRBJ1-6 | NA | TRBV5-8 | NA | TGTGCCAGCAGCTTTCGGGCCGGACGGCGGGTGAGATCACCCCTCCACTTT | CASSFRAGRRVRSPLHF
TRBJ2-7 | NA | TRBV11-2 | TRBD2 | TGTGCCAGCAGCCACAGGACTAGCGGGGCCGAGCAGTACTTC | CASSHRTSGAEQYF
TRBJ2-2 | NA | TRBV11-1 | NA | TGTGCCAGCAGGATAGGGGGGAACACCGGGGAGCTGTTTTTT | CASRIGGNTGELFF